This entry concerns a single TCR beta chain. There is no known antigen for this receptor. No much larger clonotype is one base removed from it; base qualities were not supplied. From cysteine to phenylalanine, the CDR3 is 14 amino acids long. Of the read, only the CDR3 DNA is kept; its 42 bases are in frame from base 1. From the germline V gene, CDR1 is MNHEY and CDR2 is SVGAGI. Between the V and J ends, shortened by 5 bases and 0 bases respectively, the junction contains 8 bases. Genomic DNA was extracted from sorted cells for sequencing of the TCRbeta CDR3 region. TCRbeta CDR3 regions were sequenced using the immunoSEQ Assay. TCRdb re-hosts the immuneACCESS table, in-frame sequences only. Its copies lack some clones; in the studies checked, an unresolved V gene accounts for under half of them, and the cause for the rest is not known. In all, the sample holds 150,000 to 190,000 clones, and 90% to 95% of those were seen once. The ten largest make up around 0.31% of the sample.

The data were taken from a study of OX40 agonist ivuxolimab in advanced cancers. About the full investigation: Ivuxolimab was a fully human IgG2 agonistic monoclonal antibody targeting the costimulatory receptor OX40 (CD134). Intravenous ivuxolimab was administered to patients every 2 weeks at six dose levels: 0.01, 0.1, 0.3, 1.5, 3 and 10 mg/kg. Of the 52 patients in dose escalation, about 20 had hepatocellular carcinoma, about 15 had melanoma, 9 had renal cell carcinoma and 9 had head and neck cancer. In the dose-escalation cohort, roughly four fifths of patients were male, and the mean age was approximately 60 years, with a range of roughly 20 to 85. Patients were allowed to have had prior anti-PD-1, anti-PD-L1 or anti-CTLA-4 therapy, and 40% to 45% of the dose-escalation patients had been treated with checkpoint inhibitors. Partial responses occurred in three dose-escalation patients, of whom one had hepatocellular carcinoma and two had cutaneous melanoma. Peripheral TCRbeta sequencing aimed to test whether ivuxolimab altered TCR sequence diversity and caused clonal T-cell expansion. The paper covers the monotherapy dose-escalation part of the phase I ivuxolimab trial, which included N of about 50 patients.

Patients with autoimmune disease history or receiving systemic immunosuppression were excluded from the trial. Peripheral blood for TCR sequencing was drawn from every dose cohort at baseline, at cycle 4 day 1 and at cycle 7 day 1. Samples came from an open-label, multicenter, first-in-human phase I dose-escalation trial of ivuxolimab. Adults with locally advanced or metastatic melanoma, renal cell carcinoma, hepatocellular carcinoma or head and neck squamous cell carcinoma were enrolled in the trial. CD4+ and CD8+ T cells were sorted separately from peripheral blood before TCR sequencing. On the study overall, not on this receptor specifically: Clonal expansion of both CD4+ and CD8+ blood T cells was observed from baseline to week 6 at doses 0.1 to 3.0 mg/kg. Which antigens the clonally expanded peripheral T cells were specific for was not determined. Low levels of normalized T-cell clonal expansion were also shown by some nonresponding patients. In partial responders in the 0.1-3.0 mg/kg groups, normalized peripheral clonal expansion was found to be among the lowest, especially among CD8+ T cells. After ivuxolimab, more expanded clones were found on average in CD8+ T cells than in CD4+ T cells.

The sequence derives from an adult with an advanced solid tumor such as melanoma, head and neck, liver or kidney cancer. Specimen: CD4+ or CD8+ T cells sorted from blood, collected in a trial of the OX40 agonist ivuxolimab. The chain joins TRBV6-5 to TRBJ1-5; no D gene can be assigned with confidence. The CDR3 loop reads CASSPLDSNQPQHF. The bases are TGTGCCAGCAGTCCACTCGATAGCAATCAGCCCCAGCATTTT.